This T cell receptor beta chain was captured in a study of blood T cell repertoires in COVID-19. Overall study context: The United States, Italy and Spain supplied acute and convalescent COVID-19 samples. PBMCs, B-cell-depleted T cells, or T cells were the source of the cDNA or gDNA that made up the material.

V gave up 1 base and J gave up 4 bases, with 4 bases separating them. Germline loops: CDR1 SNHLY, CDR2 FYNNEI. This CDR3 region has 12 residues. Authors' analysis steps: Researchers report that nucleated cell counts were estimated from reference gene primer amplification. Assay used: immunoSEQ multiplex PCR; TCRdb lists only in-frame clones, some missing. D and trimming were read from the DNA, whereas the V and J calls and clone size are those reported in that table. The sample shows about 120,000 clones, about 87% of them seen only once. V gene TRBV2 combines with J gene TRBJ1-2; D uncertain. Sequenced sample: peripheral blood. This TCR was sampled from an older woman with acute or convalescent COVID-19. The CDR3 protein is CASSEGSYGYTF. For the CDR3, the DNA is TGTGCCAGCAGTGAAGGCAGCTATGGCTACACCTTC.